These 5 T cell receptor beta chains were sequenced from one sample in a study of early T cells in non-severe SARS-CoV-2 infection. Each CDR3 protein is one row after TCRdb ran MiXCR on the 5' RACE reads. Among roughly 52,000 distinct CDR3 sequences listed, about 6.1% were seen once. This specimen was whole blood, taken at baseline. The source of these receptors is an adult who was a healthcare worker with PCR-confirmed SARS-CoV-2 infection or an uninfected control (not recorded which).

The table lists this clonotype with many counts. The chain couples TRBV5-4 to TRBJ2-3; 8 bases are shared with TRBD2. Looked up from germline, CDR1 is SGHNT and CDR2 is YYREEE (reference sequence). Germline trimming cut 3 bases from V and 5 bases from J; bases unmatched to any gene: 8. This CDR3 region has 15 residues. As DNA, the CDR3 is TGTGCCAGCAGCTCATGGCTAGCGGGTTTAGATACGCAGTATTTT. This translates into CASSSWLAGLDTQYF.

This rearrangement joins TRBV10-3 to TRBJ2-6; D is unclear. The germline V gene has CDR1 ENHRY and CDR2 SYGVKD. V dropped 8 bases and J dropped 0 bases, with 14 bases sitting between them. This CDR3 comprises 16 residues. The CDR3 loop reads CAIRTAPTSGANVLTF. The CDR3, as DNA: TGTGCCATCCGGACCGCTCCTACCTCTGGGGCCAACGTCCTGACTTTC.

This clonotype was detected many times. The chain couples TRBV7-9 to TRBJ2-1; D is ambiguous. CDR1 SEHNR and CDR2 FQNEAQ come from the germline V gene (reference sequence). This CDR3 has 10 amino acids. Between the trimmed V and J ends, which lost 2 bases and 9 bases, there was a span of 2 bases. As DNA, the CDR3 is TGTGCCAGCAGCTTAACTGAGCAGTTCTTC. Its translation: CASSLTEQFF.

This clonotype was seen a few times. The chain uses TRBV7-9 and TRBJ2-3, with D unresolved. The germline CDR1 and CDR2 sequences are SEHNR and FQNEAQ (reference sequence). V was pared by 3 bases and J by 9 bases, with 10 bases between. The length of the CDR3 is 12 residues. The CDR3 protein is CASSFQEPTQYF. Here the CDR3 DNA reads TGTGCCAGCAGCTTTCAGGAGCCCACGCAGTATTTT. The full variable domain, its missing parts supplied by reference TRBV7-9 and TRBJ2-3, is DTGVSQNPRHKITKRGQNVTFRCDPISEHNRLYWYRQTLGQGPEFLTYFQNEAQLEKSRLLSDRFSAERPKGSFSTLEIQRTEQGDSAMYLCASSFQEPTQYFGPGTRLTVL.

The chain joins TRBV5-4 to TRBJ2-3, with 15 bases matching TRBD2. Germline loops: CDR1 SGHNT, CDR2 YYREEE (reference sequence). Trimming removed 6 bases from V and 8 bases from J; junction bases left unmatched: 13. The length of the CDR3 is 17 residues. Written as DNA, the CDR3 is TGTGCCAGCACCCCCGGGACTAGCGGGGGGCTGGAAGGTACGCAGTATTTT. Its translation: CASTPGTSGGLEGTQYF.